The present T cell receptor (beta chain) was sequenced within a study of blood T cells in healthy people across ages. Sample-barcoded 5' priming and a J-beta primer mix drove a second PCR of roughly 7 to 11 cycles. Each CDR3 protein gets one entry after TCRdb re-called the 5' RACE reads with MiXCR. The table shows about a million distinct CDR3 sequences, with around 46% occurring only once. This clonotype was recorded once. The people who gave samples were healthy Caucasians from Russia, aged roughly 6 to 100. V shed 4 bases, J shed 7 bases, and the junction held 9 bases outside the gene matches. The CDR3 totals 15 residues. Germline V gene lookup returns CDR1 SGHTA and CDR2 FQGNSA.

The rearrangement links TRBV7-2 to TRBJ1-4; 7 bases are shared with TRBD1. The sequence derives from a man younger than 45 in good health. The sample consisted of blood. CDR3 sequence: CASSSRTGGTEKLFF. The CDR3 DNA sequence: TGTGCCAGCAGCTCCCGGACAGGAGGAACTGAAAAACTGTTTTTT.